This record covers a single TCR beta chain. This table comes from immunoSEQ multiplex PCR, and its TCRdb copy is limited to in-frame clones, with some not included. The table includes fewer than 20,000 clones, about 91% detected once. Per germline, CDR1 SGHRS and CDR2 YFSETQ. After removal of 5 bases from V and 2 bases from J, the junction contained 9 bases not matched to a gene. CDR3 length: 17 amino acids. This sample was taken from a study of blood T cell repertoires in COVID-19. For the study at large: T cells, B-cell-depleted T cells, or PBMCs supplied cDNA or gDNA.

The sequencing input was PBMCs or T cells enriched from blood (not recorded which). The TCR sequence derives from a woman in her thirties who had recovered from COVID-19. This chain connects TRBV5-1 to TRBJ2-5; 13 nucleotides match TRBD2. The DNA for the CDR3 is TGCGCCAGCAGAACCGGGACTAGCGGGGTTCTACAAGAGACCCAGTACTTC. Amino acid sequence: CASRTGTSGVLQETQYF.